This T cell receptor beta chain stems from a study of blood T cell repertoires in COVID-19. In its sample, this clone was seen once. The CDR3 spans 15 residues. CDR1 and CDR2 from the germline V gene are KGHDR and SFDVKD. V lost 2 bases to trimming and J lost 7 bases; unmatched junction nucleotides: 6. Repertoires were generated with immunoSEQ multiplex PCR, while TCRdb's copy carries only in-frame clones and drops some. The profile shows about 170,000 clones, under 85% of them singletons. The genes are TRBV24-1 and TRBJ1-2; 10 bases agree with TRBD1. Sequencing was carried out using peripheral blood. This sequence originates from a man between 60 and 70 years old who had recovered from COVID-19. The CDR3: CATSDYGTGEGGYTF. The CDR3 nucleotides read TGTGCCACCAGTGATTACGGGACAGGGGAGGGTGGCTACACCTTC.